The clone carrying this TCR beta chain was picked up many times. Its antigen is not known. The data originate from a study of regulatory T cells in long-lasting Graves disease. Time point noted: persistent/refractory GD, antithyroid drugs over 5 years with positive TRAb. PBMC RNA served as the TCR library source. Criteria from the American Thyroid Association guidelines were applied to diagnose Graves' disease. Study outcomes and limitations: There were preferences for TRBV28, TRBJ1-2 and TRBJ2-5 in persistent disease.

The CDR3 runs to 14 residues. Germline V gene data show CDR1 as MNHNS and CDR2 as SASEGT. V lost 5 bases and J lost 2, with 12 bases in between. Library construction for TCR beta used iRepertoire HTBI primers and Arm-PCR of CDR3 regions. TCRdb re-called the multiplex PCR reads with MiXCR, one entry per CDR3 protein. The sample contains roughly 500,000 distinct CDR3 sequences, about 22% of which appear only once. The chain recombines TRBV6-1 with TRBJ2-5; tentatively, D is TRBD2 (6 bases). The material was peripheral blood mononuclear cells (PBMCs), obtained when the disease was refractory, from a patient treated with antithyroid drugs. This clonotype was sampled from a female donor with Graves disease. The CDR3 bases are TGTGCCAGCAGTCTCTCCGGGAGACAAGAGACCCAGTACTTC. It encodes CASSLSGRQETQYF.